The 29 T cell receptor beta chains below were found in one sample sequenced in a study of blood T cell repertoires in COVID-19. The method was immunoSEQ multiplex PCR; TCRdb's version includes in-frame clones alone and lacks a portion of them. The sample yields more than 300,000 clones, roughly nine tenths seen once. Sequencing was performed on PBMCs or T cells enriched from blood (not recorded which). The receptors originated from a woman in her thirties or forties who had been exposed to COVID-19.

The CDR3, as DNA: TGTGCCAGCAGCGCCGGACTAGCGGGAAGTAACGAGCAGTACTTC. Translating gives CASSAGLAGSNEQYF. This chain uses TRBV9 with TRBJ2-7, with TRBD2 identical over 12 bases. The germline gives CDR1 SGDLS, CDR2 YYNGEE. V shed 3 bases and J 5 bases; nucleotides not matched to a gene: 6. The CDR3 has 15 amino acids.

The sample holds a few counts of this clone. The chain couples TRBV5-4 to TRBJ2-2; TRBD2 aligns across 8 bases. CDR1 is SGHNT and CDR2 is YYREEE in the germline V gene (reference sequence). Trimming cost V 0 bases and J 1 base; bases outside gene matches: 2. The CDR3 length is 16 residues. CDR3 nucleotides: TGTGCCAGCAGCTTGGCCAGCGGGAGGAACACCGGGGAGCTGTTTTTT. Translating gives CASSLASGRNTGELFF.

This clone is a singleton in its sample. The chain combines TRBV12-3 or TRBV12-4 with TRBJ2-7; D might be TRBD1 (5 bases). CDR3 size: 12 residues. The V gene lost 4 bases and the J gene lost 7 bases, with 11 bases spanning the gap. CDR3 DNA: TGTGCCAGCAGTTCTGGGGCGAGTGAGCAGTACTTC. Its protein product is CASSSGASEQYF.

The rearrangement links TRBV29-1 to TRBJ2-3; 12 bases are shared with TRBD2. The CDR3 runs to 16 residues. Germline V gene data show CDR1 as SQVTM and CDR2 as ANQGSEA. The V and J ends lost 5 bases and 0 bases, in that order; junction bases with no gene match: 6. CDR3 coding DNA: TGCAGCGTTTCTAGACTAGCGGGGGTTAGCACAGATACGCAGTATTTT. Protein sequence: CSVSRLAGVSTDTQYF.

The V gene is TRBV2, the J gene TRBJ2-7, with 11 nucleotides matching TRBD2. The CDR3 runs to 18 residues. The ends lost 2 bases at V and 2 bases at J; junction bases unmatched: 11. Germline V gene lookup returns CDR1 SNHLY and CDR2 FYNNEI. CDR3 region: CASSERLGASGRTYEQYF. DNA for the CDR3: TGTGCCAGCAGTGAAAGGTTAGGGGCTAGCGGGAGGACCTACGAGCAGTACTTC.

The CDR3 spells CASSVYRDTPNGEAFF. CDR3 DNA sequence: TGCGCCAGCAGTGTTTACCGGGACACCCCTAACGGTGAAGCTTTCTTT. This chain connects TRBV10-1 to TRBJ1-1; tentatively, D is TRBD1 (6 bases). CDR1 is WNHNN, CDR2 SYGVQD, per germline (reference sequence). V was pared by 4 bases and J by 7 bases, with 22 bases between. The CDR3 runs to 16 residues.

The chain carries TRBV29-1 and TRBJ1-2, with D tentatively TRBD1 (6 bases). CDR1 is SQVTM and CDR2 is ANQGSEA in the germline V gene. V dropped 1 base and J dropped 5 bases, with 14 bases sitting between them. The CDR3 runs 14 residues. The CDR3 is CSVEADGGAYGYTF. In DNA form, the CDR3 reads TGCAGCGTTGAAGCAGATGGGGGCGCTTATGGCTACACCTTC.

V and J are TRBV30 and TRBJ1-6; D may be TRBD1 (6 bases). Germline CDR1 and CDR2: GTSNPN and SVGIG (reference sequence). V was cut by 4 bases and J by 8 bases, with 30 bases left in between. CDR3 length equals 19 residues. CDR3 DNA: TGTGCCTGGACCATGACAGGATTGCCATTTCGCGGAACAGATTCACCCCTCCACTTT. Translated: CAWTMTGLPFRGTDSPLHF.

The genes are TRBV2 and TRBJ2-7, with 8 bases matching TRBD1. V gave up 7 bases and J gave up 1 base; unmatched junction bases: 6. The CDR3 is 14 residues long. Germline CDR1 and CDR2: SNHLY and FYNNEI. CDR3 sequence (DNA): TGTGCCAGCAAACCGGGACAGGCTTCCTACGAGCAGTACTTC. It encodes CASKPGQASYEQYF.

This chain connects TRBV7-2 to TRBJ2-3; perhaps TRBD1 as D (7 bases). CDR1 is SGHTA, CDR2 FQGNSA, per germline. CDR3 length equals 14 residues. V lost 7 bases to trimming and J lost 3 bases, with 14 bases between them. CDR3 loop: CASIPGGPTDTQYF. The CDR3 nucleotides are TGTGCCAGCATCCCAGGGGGGCCAACAGATACGCAGTATTTT.

CDR3 coding DNA: TGCAGCGTTGTAGTGACAGGGTTTATGAACACTGAAGCTTTCTTT. Translated: CSVVVTGFMNTEAFF. The chain has TRBV29-1 and TRBJ1-1; 7 nucleotides line up with TRBD1. V trimming: 4 bases; J trimming: 0 bases; junction bases outside the gene matches: 8. The CDR3 spans 15 residues. From germline, CDR1 is SQVTM and CDR2 ANQGSEA.

V gene TRBV20-1 combines with J gene TRBJ1-2; 8 bases match TRBD1. This CDR3 spans 17 amino acids. CDR1 is DFQATT, CDR2 SNEGSKA, per germline (reference sequence). Losses at the gene ends were 3 bases for V and 4 bases for J; bases not matched to a gene: 16. The CDR3 region has the DNA TGCAGTGCTAGTGTCCCCGCGGGACAGGCACTGGGCTATGGCTACACCTTC. Its translation: CSASVPAGQALGYGYTF.

This clone was counted a single time. The CDR3 nucleotides read TGCGCCAGCAGCCAAGGCTGGACTAGCGGACAAGAGACCCAGTACTTC. It encodes CASSQGWTSGQETQYF. This chain links TRBV4-3 with TRBJ2-5, with 10 bases that match TRBD2. This CDR3 is built from 16 residues. V shed 1 base, J shed 2 bases, and the junction held 4 bases outside the gene matches. Looked up from germline, CDR1 is LGHNA and CDR2 is YSLEER.

J is TRBJ1-1 and V is TRBV10-3, with 11 positions matching TRBD1. The CDR3 consists of 14 residues. CDR1 ENHRY and CDR2 SYGVKD come from the germline V gene. The V gene end was trimmed by 9 bases and the J gene end by 0 bases; junction bases not matched to a gene: 3. The CDR3 nucleotides are TGTGCCATAGGACAGGGGGCCTTGAACACTGAAGCTTTCTTT. As protein: CAIGQGALNTEAFF.

The chain combines TRBV21-1 with TRBJ1-1; TRBD1 is the table's D call, not checked against the DNA. TRBV21-1 is a documented pseudogene. The CDR3 spans 20 residues. For the CDR3, the DNA is TGTGCCAGCAGCAAAGCGCTTTTACGGGCAGCTGGGGGCAGGAACACTGAAGCTTTCTTT. It translates to CASSKALLRAAGGRNTEAFF.

The V and J genes are TRBV5-4 and TRBJ2-7; D uncertain. CDR1 SGHNT and CDR2 YYREEE come from the germline V gene (reference sequence). Trimming left V 0 bases short and J 0 bases short, with 10 bases between. The CDR3 contains 15 residues. This CDR3 reads CASSLGVAGSYEQYF. CDR3 DNA: TGTGCCAGCAGCTTGGGAGTAGCTGGCTCCTACGAGCAGTACTTC.

The V and J genes are TRBV29-1 and TRBJ1-5, with TRBD1 matching over 9 bases. The CDR3 is made up of 13 amino acids. Germline V lookup: CDR1 SQVTM, CDR2 ANQGSEA. After removal of 6 bases from V and 3 bases from J, the junction contained 3 bases not matched to a gene. The CDR3 DNA reads as TGCAGCGTCGGGACAGGGATCAATCAGCCCCAGCATTTT. This gives the protein CSVGTGINQPQHF.

The chain combines TRBV5-1 with TRBJ2-4; 9 nucleotides line up with TRBD1. The germline V gene has CDR1 SGHRS and CDR2 YFSETQ. CDR3 length equals 15 residues. V trimming: 0 bases; J trimming: 5 bases; junction bases outside the gene matches: 3. CDR3 sequence reads: CASSLGDRVENIQYF. The CDR3 DNA reads as TGCGCCAGCAGCTTGGGGGACAGGGTTGAAAACATTCAGTACTTC. Full variable domain (remainder filled in from reference TRBV5-1 and TRBJ2-4): KAGVTQTPRYLIKTRGQQVTLSCSPISGHRSVSWYQQTPGQGLQFLFEYFSETQRNKGNFPGRFSGRQFSNSRSEMNVSTLELGDSALYLCASSLGDRVENIQYFGAGTRLSVL.

The CDR3 region is CASSTGFGYTF. The CDR3 nucleotides are TGTGCCAGCAGTACAGGGTTTGGCTACACCTTC. The V and J genes are TRBV27 and TRBJ1-2, with D possibly being TRBD1 (6 bases). V lost 5 bases, J lost 7 bases, and 8 bases lay in between. Germline CDR1 and CDR2: MNHEY and SMNVEV (reference sequence). This CDR3 spans 11 amino acids.

In this sample, this clone turned up once. This chain links TRBV7-3 with TRBJ2-3; 14 bases fit TRBD2. The V gene's germline CDR1 is SGHTA and CDR2 FQGTGA. This CDR3 has 16 residues. V lost 2 bases, J lost 11 bases, and 9 bases stayed unmatched. The CDR3, as DNA: TGTGCCAGCAGCTTAGCACCGGGACTAGCGGGAGTGGGGCAGTATTTT. Translating gives CASSLAPGLAGVGQYF.

This clone was seen a few times. The J gene is TRBJ2-7, the V gene TRBV7-8, with TRBD2 matching over 11 bases. Germline V gene lookup returns CDR1 SGHVS and CDR2 FQNEAQ. The CDR3 length is 14 residues. V lost 3 bases and J lost 2; bases outside the gene matches: 0. CDR3 DNA: TGTGCCAGCAGCTTGGGACTAGCGGCCTACGAGCAGTACTTC. Encoded protein: CASSLGLAAYEQYF.

In nucleotides, the CDR3 is TGTGCCAGCAGCCCTGGACAGCGCACCTATGGCTACACCTTC. The encoded protein is CASSPGQRTYGYTF. The chain links TRBV5-6 to TRBJ1-2, with D maybe TRBD1 (6 bases). The germline V gene has CDR1 SGHDT and CDR2 YYEEEE. The CDR3 sequence is 14 residues long. V lost 4 bases, J lost 4 bases, and 14 bases lay in between.

The chain carries TRBV7-2 and TRBJ2-7; 9 positions agree with TRBD1. The CDR3 covers 15 residues. V lost 0 bases, J lost 6 bases, and 6 bases stayed unmatched. Germline CDR1 reads SGHTA; CDR2 reads FQGNSA. In nucleotides, the CDR3 is TGTGCCAGCAGCTTAGCTGGGACAGGGAACCGCGAGCAGTACTTC. Its translation: CASSLAGTGNREQYF.

The chain has TRBV9 and TRBJ1-3; 9 nucleotides match TRBD1. The CDR3 totals 17 residues. J gave up 3 bases and V 4 bases, and 11 bases lay outside the gene matches. Germline V CDR1 and CDR2: SGDLS, YYNGEE. This CDR3 is CASSSGGTGNSGNTIYF. CDR3 bases: TGTGCCAGCAGCTCTGGCGGGACAGGGAACAGTGGAAACACCATATATTTT.

The chain employs TRBV6-1 and TRBJ2-7; 7 bases are shared with TRBD2. There are 13 residues in the CDR3. V lost 2 bases and J lost 6; bases outside the gene matches: 4. Germline V gene sequence: CDR1 MNHNS, CDR2 SASEGT. The CDR3 DNA follows: TGTGCCAGCAGTGAACGTCGGGGGGTCGAGCAGTACTTC. Its translation is CASSERRGVEQYF.

V gene TRBV7-9 combines with J gene TRBJ2-1; 8 bases map to TRBD2. The CDR3 loop spans 13 amino acids. J was trimmed by 7 bases and V by 4 bases; bases with no gene match: 3. Germline V gene sequence: CDR1 SEHNR, CDR2 FQNEAQ (reference sequence). CDR3 DNA: TGTGCCAGCAGCTCCCGGGGGGGGAATGAGCAGTTCTTC. It specifies CASSSRGGNEQFF.

V usage is TRBV4-1 and J usage is TRBJ1-6; the D gene is possibly TRBD1 (5 bases). CDR1 MGHRA and CDR2 YSYEKL come from the germline V gene. Trimming left V 3 bases short and J 0 bases short, with 18 bases between. There are 19 residues in the CDR3. Here the CDR3 DNA reads TGCGCCAGCAGCCATGGTCACGGGGGATCAAGCTCCTATAATTCACCCCTCCACTTT. Amino acid sequence: CASSHGHGGSSSYNSPLHF.

The chain combines TRBV9 with TRBJ2-1; 7 positions agree with TRBD1. The V and J ends lost 4 bases and 0 bases, in that order; junction bases with no gene match: 10. The V gene's germline CDR1 is SGDLS and CDR2 YYNGEE. The CDR3 has 17 residues. CDR3 in amino acids: CASSPEPRTGSYNEQFF. CDR3 coding DNA: TGTGCCAGCAGCCCAGAGCCCCGGACAGGCTCCTACAATGAGCAGTTCTTC.

The chain is built from TRBV30 and TRBJ1-6; 10 bases agree with TRBD1. Germline CDR1 reads GTSNPN; CDR2 reads SVGIG (reference sequence). CDR3 length: 14 amino acids. After removal of 5 bases from V and 10 bases from J, the junction contained 8 bases not matched to a gene. CDR3 nucleotide sequence: TGTGCCTGGGGCCCTGGACAGGGGGGATCACCCCTCCACTTT. Translating gives CAWGPGQGGSPLHF. The full variable domain, rest sourced from reference TRBV30 and TRBJ1-6, is SQTIHQWPATLVQPVGSPLSLECTVEGTSNPNLYWYRQAAGRGLQLLFYSVGIGQISSEVPQNLSASRPQDRQFILSSKKLLLSDSGFYLCAWGPGQGGSPLHFGNGTRLTVT.